This TCR beta chain was recovered during a study of cytomegalovirus exposure and HLA in healthy donors. Donors had nominal health at sampling but likely had unrecorded immune exposures. It was with 60 Vbeta and 13 Jbeta primers that the PCR ran. Only in-frame clones appear in the TCRdb table, and some are missing; sequencing was by immunoSEQ multiplex PCR. Altogether under 150,000 clones are present, about four fifths being singletons, with the ten largest covering about 11%. Regarding the study as a whole: In a later analysis, a genetic analysis reported fewer productive-TCR N-insertions in an Asian-associated ancestry cluster than the cohort average. Segments of the TCR beta V type were, in most cases, productive about 87% or about 30% of the time in an earlier analysis. TCR beta chains numbering some 160 were designated cytomegalovirus-associated.

Germline-derived CDR1 and CDR2 are SGHRS and YFSETQ. The CDR3 consists of 15 residues. V lost 0 bases to trimming and J lost 8 bases, with 17 bases between them. This clone was picked up one time. Its antigen is currently unknown. V usage is TRBV5-1 and J usage is TRBJ1-2; the D gene is possibly TRBD1 (5 bases). This receptor was identified in a male donor in good health and CMV-seropositive. The source material was PBMCs. CDR3 protein: CASSLEGGDEGGYTF. The CDR3 coding sequence is TGCGCCAGCAGCTTGGAAGGAGGGGATGAGGGGGGCTACACCTTC.